A single sample gave rise to the 27 T cell receptor beta chains below, sequenced in a study of T cells in localized non-small cell lung cancer. Method: immunoSEQ multiplex PCR; TCRdb's copy keeps in-frame clones and lacks some. The table shows approximately 140,000 clones, with roughly 90% occurring only once. The starting material was peripheral blood, obtained before any cancer treatment. All receptors derive from a female donor older than 55 with stage I lung adenocarcinoma.

This chain links TRBV7-9 with TRBJ2-7; D not certain. The CDR3 is 15 residues long. The germline gives CDR1 SEHNR, CDR2 FQNEAQ (reference sequence). Trimming took 1 base from V and 3 from J, leaving 13 bases between them. CDR3 region: CASSLVRSGDYEQYF. The CDR3 region has the DNA TGTGCCAGCAGCTTAGTAAGGTCTGGAGACTACGAGCAGTACTTC.

This chain uses TRBV29-1 with TRBJ2-5; TRBD1 aligns across 7 bases. This CDR3 has 15 amino acids. CDR1 is SQVTM, CDR2 ANQGSEA, per germline. Trimming removed 1 base from V and 4 bases from J; junction bases left unmatched: 9. The CDR3 DNA reads TGCAGCGTTGAAGGGCCTACAGGGGAATTAGAGACCCAGTACTTC. This gives the protein CSVEGPTGELETQYF.

The chain couples TRBV7-3 to TRBJ2-5; no firm D call. Germline CDR1 SGHTA, CDR2 FQGTGA. This CDR3 is built from 12 residues. V was cut by 2 bases and J by 0 bases, with 1 base left in between. The CDR3 spells CASSLDQETQYF. CDR3 nucleotides: TGTGCCAGCAGCTTAGACCAAGAGACCCAGTACTTC.

V gene TRBV5-4 combines with J gene TRBJ2-3; D perhaps matches TRBD2 (5 bases). V lost 6 bases to trimming and J lost 0 bases, with 17 bases between them. Germline-derived CDR1 and CDR2 are SGHNT and YYREEE (reference sequence). The CDR3 contains 16 residues. CDR3 DNA: TGTGCCAGCAACCCTCCTGGCCAGCGGAGCACAGATACGCAGTATTTT. It encodes CASNPPGQRSTDTQYF.

The V call is TRBV29-1, the J call TRBJ1-4; D might be TRBD1 (5 bases). The ends were cut back, 1 base at V and 4 bases at J, with 16 bases in the middle. The germline V gene encodes CDR1 SQVTM and CDR2 ANQGSEA. The CDR3 contains 16 residues. For the CDR3, the DNA is TGCAGCGTTGAAGGTCATCAGGGCGGACTTAATGAAAAACTGTTTTTT. It codes for CSVEGHQGGLNEKLFF.

J is TRBJ2-5 and V is TRBV11-2, with 11 bases aligning to TRBD2. The CDR3 sequence is 16 residues long. Per germline, CDR1 SGHAT and CDR2 FQNNGV. J was trimmed by 6 bases and V by 4 bases; bases with no gene match: 10. CDR3 residues: CASSSLGLAGLKTQYF. CDR3 bases: TGTGCCAGCAGCTCTCTAGGACTAGCGGGTTTGAAGACCCAGTACTTC.

The chain recombines TRBV28 with TRBJ1-2; D gene uncertain. The V end was cut by 6 bases, the J end by 0 bases, with 14 bases between. The CDR3 spans 15 residues. Germline CDR1 is MDHEN and CDR2 is SYDVKM. CDR3 bases: TGTGCCAGCAGGGGCCGTGACGGACCTAACTATGGCTACACCTTC. Translation gives CASRGRDGPNYGYTF.

This clone was picked up one time. The V gene is TRBV15, the J gene TRBJ2-3, with 11 bases lining up with TRBD2. Germline loops: CDR1 LNHNV, CDR2 YYDKDF (reference sequence). The CDR3 has 18 residues. J gave up 0 bases and V 1 base, and 6 bases lay outside the gene matches. The CDR3 sequence is CATSRALAGGLSTDTQYF. The CDR3 DNA is TGTGCCACCAGCAGAGCTCTAGCGGGAGGCCTGAGCACAGATACGCAGTATTTT.

This sequence joins TRBV6-5 and TRBJ2-1; D possibly uses TRBD1 or TRBD2 (6 bases each). The CDR3 consists of 14 residues. Germline V gives CDR1 MNHEY, CDR2 SVGAGI. With 8 bases removed from V and 6 bases from J, the gap between germline ends came to 17 bases. The CDR3 DNA reads as TGTGCCAGCTCGGAGGGGGTTCATCGCAATGAGCAGTTCTTC. Amino acid sequence: CASSEGVHRNEQFF.

This clone has only a few counts. The CDR3 protein is CASSLQGARGNQPQHF. The CDR3 nucleotides are TGTGCCAGCAGTTTACAGGGGGCTAGGGGCAATCAGCCCCAGCATTTT. This chain uses TRBV6-5 with TRBJ1-5, with 9 bases that match TRBD1. The CDR3 loop spans 16 amino acids. V lost 4 bases, J lost 2 bases, and 6 bases stayed unmatched. Looked up from germline, CDR1 is MNHEY and CDR2 is SVGAGI.

This CDR3 is CSVGGTPGTSVNEQFF. In nucleotides, the CDR3 is TGCAGCGTTGGCGGGACTCCCGGGACTAGCGTTAATGAGCAGTTCTTC. This chain uses TRBV29-1 with TRBJ2-1, with 10 bases identical to TRBD2. The CDR3 covers 16 residues. Germline V gene sequence: CDR1 SQVTM, CDR2 ANQGSEA. V lost 4 bases and J lost 7; bases outside the gene matches: 13.

The rearrangement links TRBV11-2 to TRBJ1-5; 9 nucleotides line up with TRBD1. Germline lookup yields CDR1 SGHAT and CDR2 FQNNGV. V shed 3 bases and J 6 bases; nucleotides not matched to a gene: 3. The CDR3 totals 14 residues. The CDR3 protein is CASSLGTGPQPQHF. The CDR3, as DNA: TGTGCCAGCAGCTTGGGGACAGGGCCTCAGCCCCAGCATTTT.

The chain employs TRBV6-1 and TRBJ1-5; 8 bases are shared with TRBD1. The CDR3 contains 15 residues. The junction had 4 bases not matched to a gene; V was cut back by 4 bases and J by 2 bases. Germline V gene sequence: CDR1 MNHNS, CDR2 SASEGT. CDR3 sequence reads: CASSGQGWGNQPQHF. The CDR3 DNA sequence: TGTGCCAGCAGTGGACAGGGGTGGGGCAATCAGCCCCAGCATTTT.

This chain uses TRBV5-8 with TRBJ2-3; 7 bases are shared with TRBD1. Germline lookup yields CDR1 SGHTS and CDR2 YDEGEE. The CDR3 length is 15 residues. V lost 7 bases and J lost 0; bases outside the gene matches: 8. The CDR3 loop is CASGLAGGSTDTQYF. In DNA form, the CDR3 reads TGTGCCAGCGGCCTAGCAGGGGGAAGCACAGATACGCAGTATTTT.

This clone was counted only a few times. CDR3: CASSLPSGTDTQYF. The CDR3 DNA is TGTGCCAGCAGTTTACCCTCAGGAACAGATACGCAGTATTTT. The rearrangement joins TRBV28 to TRBJ2-3; D gene ambiguous. The germline V gene encodes CDR1 MDHEN and CDR2 SYDVKM. The CDR3 has 14 residues. Trimming left V 2 bases short and J 3 bases short, with 9 bases between.

The CDR3 protein is CASSIRGTDYGYTF. The CDR3 coding sequence is TGTGCCAGTAGTATAAGGGGGACCGATTATGGCTACACCTTC. The rearrangement joins TRBV19 to TRBJ1-2; D might be TRBD1 (6 bases). V gave up 2 bases and J gave up 5 bases, with 12 bases separating them. Germline loops: CDR1 LNHDA, CDR2 SQIVND (reference sequence). The CDR3 covers 14 residues.

This CDR3 reads CASSALGQGSHEQYF. The CDR3 DNA follows: TGCGCCAGCAGTGCACTGGGACAGGGCAGCCACGAGCAGTACTTC. The chain employs TRBV10-1 and TRBJ2-7, with 9 bases lining up with TRBD1. This CDR3 comprises 15 residues. The germline gives CDR1 WNHNN, CDR2 SYGVQD (reference sequence). V was pared by 4 bases and J by 5 bases, with 9 bases of the junction left unmatched.

The chain is built from TRBV28 and TRBJ2-1, with 12 bases aligning to TRBD2. V trimming: 5 bases; J trimming: 8 bases; junction bases outside the gene matches: 10. The CDR3 spans 16 residues. The germline V gene encodes CDR1 MDHEN and CDR2 SYDVKM. CDR3 sequence: CASSPSGLAGRDEQFF. Written as DNA, the CDR3 is TGTGCCAGCAGTCCCTCCGGACTAGCGGGAAGGGATGAGCAGTTCTTC. The complete variable domain, with remaining parts taken from reference TRBV28 and TRBJ2-1, reads DVKVTQSSRYLVKRTGEKVFLECVQDMDHENMFWYRQDPGLGLRLIYFSYDVKMKEKGDIPEGYSVSREKKERFSLILESASTNQTSMYLCASSPSGLAGRDEQFFGPGTRLTVL.

This rearrangement joins TRBV5-1 to TRBJ1-1; 7 bases map to TRBD1. CDR1 is SGHRS and CDR2 is YFSETQ in the germline V gene. J lost 0 bases, V lost 3 bases, and 8 bases had no gene match. CDR3 size: 16 residues. The CDR3 DNA reads TGCGCCAGCAGCTCGGCAGGGGGAGGGGTGAACACTGAAGCTTTCTTT. It codes for CASSSAGGGVNTEAFF.

CDR3 loop: CASSLATTSRETQYF. CDR3 sequence (DNA): TGTGCCAGCAGCTTGGCCACTACTAGCCGTGAGACCCAGTACTTC. This sequence joins TRBV5-4 and TRBJ2-5, with a weak D call TRBD2 (6 bases). The CDR3 extends over 15 amino acids. The V end lost 0 bases, the J end lost 5 bases, and 14 bases lay between the germline ends. CDR1 is SGHNT, CDR2 YYREEE, per germline (reference sequence).

V is TRBV28 and J is TRBJ2-1, with D possibly called TRBD1 or TRBD2 (5 bases each). Germline V gene sequence: CDR1 MDHEN, CDR2 SYDVKM. The V gene lost 3 bases and the J gene lost 6 bases, with 36 bases spanning the gap. The CDR3 length is 22 residues. The CDR3 loop reads CASSLLSFALGDERHGTNEQFF. For the CDR3, the DNA is TGTGCCAGCAGTTTGCTCTCCTTCGCACTGGGGGACGAGCGACATGGGACCAATGAGCAGTTCTTC.

The rearrangement uses TRBV18 and TRBJ2-7; D remains unclear. Germline CDR1 KGHSH, CDR2 LQKENI. This CDR3 is 13 amino acids long. Trimming took off 5 bases at V and 2 bases at J, with 10 bases between the two ends. Here the CDR3 reads CASSVGLAYEQYF. For the CDR3, the DNA is TGTGCCAGCTCAGTTGGTCTAGCCTACGAGCAGTACTTC. The full variable domain, completed using reference TRBV18 and TRBJ2-7, is NAGVMQNPRHLVRRRGQEARLRCSPMKGHSHVYWYRQLPEEGLKFMVYLQKENIIDESGMPKERFSAEFPKEGPSILRIQQVVRGDSAAYFCASSVGLAYEQYFGPGTRLTVT.

This clone was seen more than once but under ten times. V gene TRBV5-1 combines with J gene TRBJ2-1; D is tentatively TRBD1 or TRBD2 (6 bases each). This CDR3 is 15 amino acids long. Germline loops: CDR1 SGHRS, CDR2 YFSETQ. The ends were cut back, 4 bases at V and 5 bases at J, with 16 bases in the middle. CDR3 amino acids: CASSEQGRDNNEQFF. CDR3 bases: TGCGCCAGCAGCGAGCAGGGGCGGGACAACAATGAGCAGTTCTTC. Supplemented by reference TRBV5-1 and TRBJ2-1, the full variable domain reads KAGVTQTPRYLIKTRGQQVTLSCSPISGHRSVSWYQQTPGQGLQFLFEYFSETQRNKGNFPGRFSGRQFSNSRSEMNVSTLELGDSALYLCASSEQGRDNNEQFFGPGTRLTVL.

This clone has just one count. The chain is built from TRBV6-1 and TRBJ2-3; 7 positions match TRBD2. The V and J ends lost 0 bases and 8 bases, in that order; junction bases with no gene match: 17. Germline loops: CDR1 MNHNS, CDR2 SASEGT. The CDR3 loop spans 18 amino acids. CDR3 loop: CASSEALLAETRLLTQYF. DNA of the CDR3: TGTGCCAGCAGTGAAGCCCTTCTAGCGGAAACACGGCTCCTTACGCAGTATTTT.

The chain uses TRBV10-1 and TRBJ2-3, with D uncertain. The CDR3 is 12 residues long. The germline V gene encodes CDR1 WNHNN and CDR2 SYGVQD (reference sequence). Trimming pared 4 bases from V and 4 bases from J, leaving 6 bases between. The CDR3 DNA follows: TGCGCCAGCAGTGCTGATGCAGATACGCAGTATTTT. This sequence encodes CASSADADTQYF.

The chain employs TRBV28 and TRBJ2-2, with 7 positions matching TRBD2. Germline loops: CDR1 MDHEN, CDR2 SYDVKM. The V segment lost 10 bases and the J segment 6 bases; nucleotides outside the gene matches: 2. The CDR3 spans 11 residues. Written as DNA, the CDR3 is TGTGCCACCGGGGGGTCCGGGGAGCTGTTTTTT. Translating gives CATGGSGELFF.

The V gene is TRBV6-1, the J gene TRBJ2-3, with a weak D call TRBD1 (5 bases). Germline CDR1 MNHNS, CDR2 SASEGT. The ends were cut back, 4 bases at V and 1 base at J, with 12 bases in the middle. The CDR3 spans 15 residues. The CDR3 DNA reads as TGTGCCAGCAGTGCGCAGGGTGGGGGCACAGATACGCAGTATTTT. It specifies CASSAQGGGTDTQYF.